A single sample is the source of the 26 T cell receptor beta chains below, sequenced in a study of shared clonotypes between healthy human individuals. Only in-frame clones appear in the TCRdb table, and some are missing; sequencing was by immunoSEQ multiplex PCR. The table has fewer than 550,000 clones, around 79% seen once. Sequencing used PBMCs. The receptors were sampled from a woman in her thirties or forties in good health. Some clones in this sample may be carry-over from other donors' samples.

This chain connects TRBV28 to TRBJ2-6; D uncertain. Germline CDR1 and CDR2: MDHEN and SYDVKM. Trimming removed 6 bases from V and 6 bases from J, with 9 bases in between. The CDR3 extends over 13 amino acids. CDR3 amino acids: CASSPPVANVLTF. The CDR3 DNA sequence: TGTGCCAGCAGCCCACCCGTGGCCAACGTCCTGACTTTC.

The sample holds many counts of this clone. V is TRBV4-2 and J is TRBJ2-7; the match to TRBD1 covers 8 bases. Germline CDR1 reads LGHNA; CDR2 reads YNFKEQ. V trimming: 0 bases; J trimming: 3 bases; junction bases outside the gene matches: 4. The CDR3 runs 15 residues. The CDR3 sequence: CASSQDQGAHYEQYF. The CDR3 DNA reads as TGTGCCAGCAGCCAAGACCAGGGGGCCCACTACGAGCAGTACTTC.

The genes are TRBV19 and TRBJ1-2, with D possibly being TRBD1 (5 bases). V was trimmed by 2 bases and J by 4 bases, leaving 17 bases between them. The CDR3 is 16 residues long. Germline CDR1 reads LNHDA; CDR2 reads SQIVND (reference sequence). CDR3 in amino acids: CASSIRGNRPFYGYTF. DNA for the CDR3: TGTGCCAGTAGTATAAGGGGAAACCGCCCTTTCTATGGCTACACCTTC.

This chain uses TRBV5-6 with TRBJ1-5, with 7 bases lining up with TRBD1. V was clipped by 2 bases and J by 1 base; unmatched bases: 6. The CDR3 has 16 amino acids. Germline CDR1 is SGHDT and CDR2 is YYEEEE. The chain's CDR3 is CASSFARGPSNQPQHF. The CDR3 coding sequence is TGTGCCAGCAGCTTCGCGAGGGGGCCCAGCAATCAGCCCCAGCATTTT.

The rearrangement uses TRBV11-2 and TRBJ2-1; 10 nucleotides align to TRBD2. Per germline, CDR1 SGHAT and CDR2 FQNNGV. Trimming took 1 base from V and 9 from J; bases not matched to a gene: 15. The length of the CDR3 is 18 residues. CDR3 DNA: TGTGCCAGCAGCTTAGGAGCTAGCGGGAGTACTTCGGGAGGTGAGCAGTTCTTC. Translated, it gives CASSLGASGSTSGGEQFF.

The V call is TRBV7-8, the J call TRBJ2-7; D is ambiguous. The CDR3 sequence is 15 residues long. Between the trimmed V and J ends, which lost 0 bases and 3 bases, there was a span of 12 bases. Germline V lookup: CDR1 SGHVS, CDR2 FQNEAQ. The CDR3: CASSLAPRDNYEQYF. The CDR3 DNA sequence: TGTGCCAGCAGCTTAGCGCCCAGAGATAACTACGAGCAGTACTTC.

J is TRBJ1-1 and V is TRBV18; 10 positions match TRBD1. The CDR3 is made up of 16 amino acids. Losses at the gene ends were 6 bases for V and 1 base for J; bases not matched to a gene: 8. CDR1 and CDR2 (germline): KGHSH, LQKENI. The CDR3 loop is CASSPPDRGRNTEAFF. In DNA form, the CDR3 reads TGTGCCAGCTCGCCTCCCGACAGGGGGCGGAACACTGAAGCTTTCTTT.

The rearrangement links TRBV9 to TRBJ2-1; 7 bases match TRBD2. This CDR3 is 16 amino acids long. From germline, CDR1 is SGDLS and CDR2 YYNGEE. V shed 0 bases and J 5 bases; nucleotides not matched to a gene: 8. CDR3 in DNA: TGTGCCAGCAGCGTAGTTATGGGCGGGAGCCACAATGAGCAGTTCTTC. Translation: CASSVVMGGSHNEQFF.

This chain links TRBV7-3 with TRBJ2-1, with 11 bases aligning to TRBD2. The J segment lost 6 bases and the V segment lost 0 bases, leaving 10 bases of the junction unmatched. The CDR3 totals 18 residues. Looked up from germline, CDR1 is SGHTA and CDR2 is FQGTGA. CDR3 in amino acids: CASSLTVLTSGTLNEQFF. The CDR3 DNA reads as TGTGCCAGCAGCTTAACGGTCTTGACTAGCGGGACCCTCAATGAGCAGTTCTTC.

V usage is TRBV4-2 and J usage is TRBJ2-1, with 13 bases lining up with TRBD2. Germline CDR1 LGHNA, CDR2 YNFKEQ. J lost 8 bases, V lost 1 base, and 2 bases had no gene match. The CDR3 runs 15 residues. The CDR3 DNA is TGTGCCAGCAGCCAAGGGACTAGCGGGAGCTATGAGCAGTTCTTC. Amino acids: CASSQGTSGSYEQFF.

This clone showed up just a few times. This sequence joins TRBV21-1 and TRBJ1-4; TRBD1 is taken as the D call from the table, unchecked against the DNA. TRBV21-1 constitutes a pseudogene. This CDR3 is built from 12 residues. CDR3 sequence: CASSYHTEKLFF. The CDR3 DNA reads TGTGCCAGCAGCTACCACACTGAAAAACTGTTTTTT.

The chain uses TRBV7-2 and TRBJ2-1; 8 bases align to TRBD2. In germline, CDR1 is SGHTA, CDR2 FQGNSA. The V and J ends lost 4 bases and 9 bases, in that order; junction bases with no gene match: 5. The CDR3 sequence is 13 residues long. CDR3 residues: CASSSGGGREQFF. CDR3 DNA: TGTGCCAGCAGCTCCGGGGGGGGGCGTGAGCAGTTCTTC.

There are a few counts of this clone. The chain carries TRBV27 and TRBJ2-3; possibly TRBD2 for D (6 bases). With 4 bases removed from V and 2 bases from J, the gap between germline ends came to 16 bases. The CDR3 totals 16 residues. CDR1 and CDR2 (germline): MNHEY, SMNVEV (reference sequence). For the CDR3, the DNA is TGTGCCAGCAGTTCCTACAGGCGGGGTAACACAGATACGCAGTATTTT. Translation: CASSSYRRGNTDTQYF.

The rearrangement joins TRBV27 to TRBJ2-4, with a tentative D call TRBD1 (6 bases). Germline CDR1 and CDR2: MNHEY and SMNVEV (reference sequence). The length of the CDR3 is 17 residues. V lost 5 bases and J 0 bases, leaving 17 bases between the germline ends. The CDR3 DNA follows: TGTGCCAGCAGTCCATGGACAGACTTCCTAGCCAAAAACATTCAGTACTTC. This sequence encodes CASSPWTDFLAKNIQYF.

The CDR3 nucleotides read TGTGCCAGCAGTTTGGGACAGGGGACTGGGTATGGCTACACCTTC. Encoded protein: CASSLGQGTGYGYTF. The chain joins TRBV28 to TRBJ1-2; 10 bases align to TRBD1. This CDR3 is built from 15 residues. Germline CDR1 reads MDHEN; CDR2 reads SYDVKM. J gave up 5 bases and V 3 bases, and 6 bases lay outside the gene matches.

This chain uses TRBV2 with TRBJ2-5; D unresolved. The V end was cut by 7 bases, the J end by 0 bases, with 12 bases between. The germline gives CDR1 SNHLY, CDR2 FYNNEI. CDR3 size: 14 residues. CDR3 nucleotide sequence: TGTGCCAGCACCCCAGGACGGAACCAAGAGACCCAGTACTTC. Its protein is CASTPGRNQETQYF. Variable domain in full (rest from reference TRBV2 and TRBJ2-5): EPEVTQTPSHQVTQMGQEVILRCVPISNHLYFYWYRQILGQKVEFLVSFYNNEISEKSEIFDDQFSVERPDGSNFTLKIRSTKLEDSAMYFCASTPGRNQETQYFGPGTRLLVL.

The V gene is TRBV4-1, the J gene TRBJ2-4, with 7 positions matching TRBD2. The junction had 10 bases not matched to a gene; V was cut back by 3 bases and J by 5 bases. This CDR3 region has 16 residues. CDR1 MGHRA and CDR2 YSYEKL come from the germline V gene. In DNA, the CDR3 is TGCGCCAGCAGCCATCTCTCGGGGGGAGGTGAAAACATTCAGTACTTC. Its protein is CASSHLSGGGENIQYF.

The chain employs TRBV7-9 and TRBJ1-2; D gene uncertain. CDR3 length equals 14 residues. V lost 4 bases to trimming and J lost 3 bases, with 12 bases between them. Germline CDR1 reads SEHNR; CDR2 reads FQNEAQ (reference sequence). For the CDR3, the DNA is TGTGCCAGCAGCTCCGGGTTTTTCGACTATGGCTACACCTTC. It yields the protein CASSSGFFDYGYTF.

This chain links TRBV7-2 with TRBJ2-1, with D perhaps TRBD1 or TRBD2 (6 bases each). Trimming shortened V by 4 bases and J by 4 bases, and 11 bases separated the two germline ends. This CDR3 is 14 amino acids long. Germline V gives CDR1 SGHTA, CDR2 FQGNSA. The CDR3: CASSSEGGYNEQFF. CDR3 in DNA: TGTGCCAGCAGCTCAGAAGGGGGGTACAATGAGCAGTTCTTC.

This clone was counted once. V is TRBV27 and J is TRBJ2-7; no reliable D call. V lost 0 bases to trimming and J lost 3 bases, with 6 bases between them. The CDR3 totals 13 residues. Germline CDR1 MNHEY, CDR2 SMNVEV (reference sequence). DNA for the CDR3: TGTGCCAGCAGTTTATCGGCCTACTACGAGCAGTACTTC. This translates into CASSLSAYYEQYF.

The chain employs TRBV15 and TRBJ2-1, with 14 positions matching TRBD2. This CDR3 has 17 residues. Germline V CDR1 and CDR2: LNHNV, YYDKDF (reference sequence). Trimming took 5 bases from V and 0 from J; bases not matched to a gene: 3. The CDR3 sequence: CATSLGTSGGSYNEQFF. CDR3 bases: TGTGCCACCAGCCTAGGGACTAGCGGGGGCTCCTACAATGAGCAGTTCTTC.

The rearrangement uses TRBV12-5 and TRBJ2-2, with D unclear. There are 13 residues in the CDR3. The V end was cut by 1 base, the J end by 6 bases, with 6 bases between. CDR1 is LGHNT, CDR2 FRNRAP, per germline. CDR3 DNA: TGTGCTAGTGGTTTGGGTCCTGCCGGGGAGCTGTTTTTT. This encodes CASGLGPAGELFF.

This clone was found many times. The chain is built from TRBV12-2 and TRBJ2-7; TRBD1, the table's D call, was not compared with the DNA. TRBV12-2 is flagged as a pseudogene. CDR3 length: 18 residues. The CDR3 region is CASRSARVGDRGNYEQYF. The CDR3 DNA sequence: TGTGCAAGTCGCTCCGCCAGGGTGGGGGACAGGGGTAACTACGAGCAGTACTTC.

The rearrangement joins TRBV5-4 to TRBJ2-3; TRBD2 aligns across 8 bases. Germline V gene lookup returns CDR1 SGHNT and CDR2 YYREEE (reference sequence). V shed 1 base and J 5 bases; nucleotides not matched to a gene: 6. This CDR3 spans 15 amino acids. This chain's CDR3 is CASSLPREGGDTQYF. CDR3 coding DNA: TGTGCCAGCAGCTTGCCCCGGGAGGGCGGAGATACGCAGTATTTT.

The chain couples TRBV18 to TRBJ1-2; TRBD1 aligns across 10 bases. V shed 6 bases and J 6 bases; nucleotides not matched to a gene: 7. This CDR3 has 14 amino acids. Germline CDR1 is KGHSH and CDR2 is LQKENI. CDR3 DNA sequence: TGTGCCAGCTCCTTTCGGGACAGGGGAGATGGCTACACCTTC. Its protein is CASSFRDRGDGYTF. Drawing the rest from reference TRBV18 and TRBJ1-2, the complete variable domain is NAGVMQNPRHLVRRRGQEARLRCSPMKGHSHVYWYRQLPEEGLKFMVYLQKENIIDESGMPKERFSAEFPKEGPSILRIQQVVRGDSAAYFCASSFRDRGDGYTFGSGTRLTVV.

This clone was detected only once. A read error is possible here, since a much larger clone lies one base away. This sample includes further DNA sequences coding for the same CDR3. The chain carries TRBV5-8 and TRBJ1-1; D uncertain. The CDR3 is 14 amino acids. The V end lost 0 bases, the J end lost 0 bases, and 6 bases lay between the germline ends. Germline assignment: CDR1 SGHTS and CDR2 YDEGEE. The CDR3 sequence is CASSLGGVNTEAFF. DNA for the CDR3: TGTGCCAGCAGCTTGGGGGGAGTGAACACTGAAGCTTTCTTT.